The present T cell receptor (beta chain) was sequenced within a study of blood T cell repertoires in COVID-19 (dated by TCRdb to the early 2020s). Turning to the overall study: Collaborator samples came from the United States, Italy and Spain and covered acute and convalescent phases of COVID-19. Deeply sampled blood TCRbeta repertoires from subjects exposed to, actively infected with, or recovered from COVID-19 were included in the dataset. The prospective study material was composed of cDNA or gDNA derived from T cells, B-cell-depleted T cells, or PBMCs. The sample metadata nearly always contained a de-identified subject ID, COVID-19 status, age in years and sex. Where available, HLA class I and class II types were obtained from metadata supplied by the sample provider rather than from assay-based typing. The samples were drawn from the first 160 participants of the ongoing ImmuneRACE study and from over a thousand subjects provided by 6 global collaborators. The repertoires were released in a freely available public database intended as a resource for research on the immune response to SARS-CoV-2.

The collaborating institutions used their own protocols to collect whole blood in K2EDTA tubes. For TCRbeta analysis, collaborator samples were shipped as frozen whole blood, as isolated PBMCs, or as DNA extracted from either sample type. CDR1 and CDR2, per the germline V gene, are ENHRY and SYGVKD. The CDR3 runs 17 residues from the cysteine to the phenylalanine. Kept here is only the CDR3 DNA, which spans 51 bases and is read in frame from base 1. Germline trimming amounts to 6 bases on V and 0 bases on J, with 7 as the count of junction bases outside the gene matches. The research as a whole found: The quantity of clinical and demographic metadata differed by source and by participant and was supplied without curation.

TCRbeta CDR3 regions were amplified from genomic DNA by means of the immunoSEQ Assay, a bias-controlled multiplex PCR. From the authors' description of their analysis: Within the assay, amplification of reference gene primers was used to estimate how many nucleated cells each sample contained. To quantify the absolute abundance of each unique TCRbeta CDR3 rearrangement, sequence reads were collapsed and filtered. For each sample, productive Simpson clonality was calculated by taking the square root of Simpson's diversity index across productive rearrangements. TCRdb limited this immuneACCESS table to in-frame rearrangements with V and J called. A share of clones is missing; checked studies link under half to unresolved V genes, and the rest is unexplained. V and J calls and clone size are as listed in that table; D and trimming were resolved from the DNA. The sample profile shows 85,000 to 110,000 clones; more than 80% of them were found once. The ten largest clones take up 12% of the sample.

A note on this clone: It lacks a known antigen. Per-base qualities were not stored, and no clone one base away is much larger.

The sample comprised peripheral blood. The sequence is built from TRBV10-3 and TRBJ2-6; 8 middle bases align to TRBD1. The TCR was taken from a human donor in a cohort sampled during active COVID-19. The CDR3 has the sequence CAISVQGDGSGANVLTF. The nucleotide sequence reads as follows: TGTGCCATCAGCGTACAGGGGGACGGCTCTGGGGCCAACGTCCTGACTTTC.